This T cell receptor beta chain was found in a study of cytomegalovirus exposure and HLA in healthy donors. Trimming removed 0 bases from V and 4 bases from J, with 11 bases in between. CDR1 is MGHRA and CDR2 is YSYEKL in the germline V gene. This CDR3 comprises 15 residues. Amplification used 60 Vbeta primers and 13 Jbeta primers. Here immunoSEQ multiplex PCR was the method, and the copy in TCRdb shows in-frame clones only, minus some. The data hold tens of thousands of clones, with 65% to 75% observed a single time. This clonotype was obtained from a man under 40 in good health and CMV-seronegative. Sequenced input: PBMCs. The chain has TRBV4-1 and TRBJ2-3; the D is unclear. The DNA of the CDR3 is TGCGCCAGCAGCCAAGAGACCCTAGTACCAGATACGCAGTATTTT. Its translation is CASSQETLVPDTQYF.